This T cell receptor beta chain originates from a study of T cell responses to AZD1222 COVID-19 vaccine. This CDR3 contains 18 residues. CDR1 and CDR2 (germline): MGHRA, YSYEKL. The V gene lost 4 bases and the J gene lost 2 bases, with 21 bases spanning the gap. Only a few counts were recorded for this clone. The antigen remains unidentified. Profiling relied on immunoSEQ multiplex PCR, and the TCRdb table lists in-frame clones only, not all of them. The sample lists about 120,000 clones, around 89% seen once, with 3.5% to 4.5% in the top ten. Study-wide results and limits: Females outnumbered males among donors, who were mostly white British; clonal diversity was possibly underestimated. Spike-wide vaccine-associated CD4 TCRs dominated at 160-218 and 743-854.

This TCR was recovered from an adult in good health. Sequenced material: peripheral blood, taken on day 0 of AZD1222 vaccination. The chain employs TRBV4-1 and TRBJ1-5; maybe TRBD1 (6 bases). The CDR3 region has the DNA TGCGCCAGCAGCCTCTCGAACTACAGGGTAGAGGGCAATCAGCCCCAGCATTTT. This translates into CASSLSNYRVEGNQPQHF.